Below, 30 T cell receptor beta chains from the same sample are listed, as sequenced in a study of blood T cell repertoires in COVID-19. Sequenced by immunoSEQ multiplex PCR; TCRdb stores in-frame clones only, minus some. The sample shows some 390,000 clones, roughly 86% of them seen only once. Sequenced material: peripheral blood. Receptors were obtained from a human donor in a cohort sampled during active COVID-19.

The chain recombines TRBV3-1 (or the pseudogene TRBV3-2) with TRBJ2-5, with D unresolved. The V gene lost 3 bases and the J gene lost 0 bases, with 5 bases spanning the gap. The CDR3 extends over 13 amino acids. CDR1 and CDR2 from the germline V gene are LGHDT and YNNKEL (reference sequence). Here the CDR3 DNA reads TGTGCCAGCAGCCATCCCTACCAAGAGACCCAGTACTTC. This translates into CASSHPYQETQYF.

This chain links TRBV5-5 with TRBJ2-7; 7 bases fit TRBD1. The CDR3 runs to 15 residues. After removal of 3 bases from V and 3 bases from J, the junction contained 9 bases not matched to a gene. Germline CDR1 is SGHKS and CDR2 is YYEKEE (reference sequence). Here the CDR3 DNA reads TGTGCCAGCAGCTCCAGGACAGGTCTCTTCTACGAGCAGTACTTC. Its protein product is CASSSRTGLFYEQYF.

The sample holds a few counts of this clone. The chain carries TRBV5-1 and TRBJ2-5; D gene unclear. The CDR3 loop spans 14 amino acids. V shed 7 bases and J shed 2 bases, with 15 bases lying between them. Germline CDR1 reads SGHRS; CDR2 reads YFSETQ. CDR3 nucleotide sequence: TGCGCCAGCCATCCTGGTAGTGCACAAGAGACCCAGTACTTC. Amino acid sequence: CASHPGSAQETQYF. Full variable domain (remainder filled in from reference TRBV5-1 and TRBJ2-5): KAGVTQTPRYLIKTRGQQVTLSCSPISGHRSVSWYQQTPGQGLQFLFEYFSETQRNKGNFPGRFSGRQFSNSRSEMNVSTLELGDSALYLCASHPGSAQETQYFGPGTRLLVL.

The chain combines TRBV10-3 with TRBJ2-2; 7 nucleotides line up with TRBD2. CDR1 is ENHRY, CDR2 SYGVKD, per germline. This CDR3 has 15 residues. With 8 bases clipped from V and 0 bases from J, the junction kept 6 bases outside the gene matches. CDR3 coding DNA: TGTGCCATCGCCTCTAGCGGTCCGAACACCGGGGAGCTGTTTTTT. Encoded protein: CAIASSGPNTGELFF.

V is TRBV18 and J is TRBJ1-1, with D possibly matching TRBD1 (6 bases). The CDR3 is made up of 15 amino acids. The germline V gene has CDR1 KGHSH and CDR2 LQKENI. V lost 3 bases to trimming and J lost 0 bases, with 11 bases between them. This chain's CDR3 is CASSPEGHLNTEAFF. CDR3 coding DNA: TGTGCCAGCTCACCCGAGGGACACCTGAACACTGAAGCTTTCTTT.

The rearrangement uses TRBV29-1 and TRBJ2-3, with 8 bases identical to TRBD2. Germline CDR1 is SQVTM and CDR2 is ANQGSEA. V shed 5 bases, J shed 1 base, and the junction held 14 bases outside the gene matches. The CDR3 contains 17 residues. CDR3 amino acids: CSVPRGGLALGTDTQYF. In nucleotides, the CDR3 is TGCAGCGTTCCTCGGGGAGGACTAGCCCTGGGCACAGATACGCAGTATTTT.

This chain uses TRBV19 with TRBJ2-3, with a possible D match to TRBD1 (5 bases). Trimming removed 3 bases from V and 6 bases from J, with 13 bases in between. CDR1 and CDR2 (germline): LNHDA, SQIVND (reference sequence). This CDR3 has 14 amino acids. The CDR3 sequence: CASSIGHRIDTQYF. The CDR3 bases are TGTGCCAGTAGTATCGGACACCGAATCGATACGCAGTATTTT.

The V gene is TRBV25-1, the J gene TRBJ2-7; 7 positions match TRBD1. Per germline, CDR1 MGHDK and CDR2 SYGVNS. The CDR3 sequence is 14 residues long. V lost 5 bases, J lost 3 bases, and 7 bases stayed unmatched. For the CDR3, the DNA is TGTGCCAGCAGTACGGACAGGAGTAGCTACGAGCAGTACTTC. It codes for CASSTDRSSYEQYF.

The V gene is TRBV19, the J gene TRBJ1-2; 10 bases are a match to TRBD1. CDR1 and CDR2 from the germline V gene are LNHDA and SQIVND (reference sequence). After removal of 3 bases from V and 2 bases from J, the junction contained 3 bases not matched to a gene. CDR3 length: 15 residues. This chain's CDR3 is CASSIDRGPNYGYTF. The CDR3 DNA reads TGTGCCAGTAGTATTGACAGGGGGCCGAACTATGGCTACACCTTC.

The CDR3 DNA is TGCAGCGTATCCGGGACTAGCGGGGGGGATGATGAGCAGTTCTTC. It codes for CSVSGTSGGDDEQFF. The chain carries TRBV29-1 and TRBJ2-1, with 16 positions matching TRBD2. Germline CDR1 is SQVTM and CDR2 is ANQGSEA. The CDR3 length is 15 residues. The trim removed 6 bases at V and 8 bases at J, leaving 7 bases unmatched.

The chain joins TRBV21-1 to TRBJ2-5; the listed D gene, TRBD2, was not tested against the DNA. TRBV21-1 corresponds to a pseudogene. The CDR3 loop spans 13 amino acids. This CDR3 reads CASSIKGEETQYF. The CDR3, as DNA: TGTGCCAGCAGCATAAAGGGAGAGGAGACCCAGTACTTC.

The gene calls are TRBV19 and TRBJ2-5; unclear D gene. The V gene's germline CDR1 is LNHDA and CDR2 SQIVND (reference sequence). The germline V and J ends were trimmed by 2 bases and 5 bases, with 6 bases remaining between them. This CDR3 spans 12 amino acids. The CDR3 sequence is CASSISRETQYF. The CDR3 DNA sequence: TGTGCCAGTAGTATAAGCAGGGAGACCCAGTACTTC.

The V gene is TRBV7-8, the J gene TRBJ1-6; 8 bases are shared with TRBD1. Germline V lookup: CDR1 SGHVS, CDR2 FQNEAQ. This CDR3 has 17 amino acids. J lost 2 bases, V lost 4 bases, and 7 bases had no gene match. CDR3 loop: CASSSTGVRAYNSPLHF. The CDR3 bases are TGTGCCAGCAGCTCGACAGGGGTGAGGGCCTATAATTCACCCCTCCACTTT.

The chain recombines TRBV6-1 with TRBJ2-5, with 7 bases lining up with TRBD2. V trimming: 2 bases; J trimming: 5 bases; junction bases outside the gene matches: 8. The CDR3 consists of 15 residues. The germline V gene has CDR1 MNHNS and CDR2 SASEGT. CDR3 sequence: CASSELADNGETQYF. The DNA for the CDR3 is TGTGCCAGCAGTGAACTAGCGGATAACGGGGAGACCCAGTACTTC.

The CDR3: CASSEVDGNTIYF. The CDR3 DNA sequence: TGTGCCAGCAGTGAAGTAGATGGAAACACCATATATTTT. J is TRBJ1-3 and V is TRBV6-1; no clear D gene. CDR1 is MNHNS, CDR2 SASEGT, per germline. The CDR3 has 13 amino acids. The V end lost 1 base, the J end lost 3 bases, and 4 bases lay between the germline ends.

V and J are TRBV24-1 and TRBJ2-5; 9 nucleotides line up with TRBD1. The germline V gene has CDR1 KGHDR and CDR2 SFDVKD. J was trimmed by 2 bases and V by 4 bases; bases with no gene match: 4. CDR3 length: 15 residues. The CDR3 DNA follows: TGTGCCACCAGTGAGGCCGGGACAGGGCAAGAGACCCAGTACTTC. It is translated as CATSEAGTGQETQYF.

This clone was detected once. The chain joins TRBV30 to TRBJ1-2; 9 positions match TRBD1. Germline CDR1 and CDR2: GTSNPN and SVGIG (reference sequence). The CDR3 totals 12 residues. V lost 5 bases to trimming and J lost 4 bases; unmatched junction nucleotides: 2. CDR3 bases: TGTGCCTGGCGGACAGGGGCCTATGGCTACACCTTC. Protein sequence: CAWRTGAYGYTF. Filled out from reference TRBV30 and TRBJ1-2, the complete variable domain reads SQTIHQWPATLVQPVGSPLSLECTVEGTSNPNLYWYRQAAGRGLQLLFYSVGIGQISSEVPQNLSASRPQDRQFILSSKKLLLSDSGFYLCAWRTGAYGYTFGSGTRLTVV.

This clone appeared once. The chain is built from TRBV30 and TRBJ2-1, with TRBD1 matching over 9 bases. This CDR3 contains 13 residues. Germline CDR1 reads GTSNPN; CDR2 reads SVGIG (reference sequence). The J segment lost 9 bases and the V segment lost 1 base, leaving 4 bases of the junction unmatched. CDR3 in amino acids: CAWSEQGAGEQFF. CDR3 nucleotides: TGTGCCTGGAGTGAACAGGGGGCGGGTGAGCAGTTCTTC.

The CDR3 DNA is TGTGCCAGCGGGACAGGGTATAGCAATCAGCCCCAGCATTTT. Amino acids: CASGTGYSNQPQHF. V gene TRBV6-5 combines with J gene TRBJ1-5; 9 nucleotides agree with TRBD1. Germline V CDR1 and CDR2: MNHEY, SVGAGI. With 8 bases clipped from V and 0 bases from J, the junction kept 2 bases outside the gene matches. The CDR3 is 14 residues long.

The chain recombines TRBV3-1 (or the pseudogene TRBV3-2) with TRBJ1-2, with D possibly matching TRBD1 (5 bases). Trimming left V 2 bases short and J 8 bases short, with 12 bases between. Germline CDR1 and CDR2: LGHDT and YNNKEL (reference sequence). The length of the CDR3 is 13 residues. The DNA of the CDR3 is TGTGCCAGCAGCCAAAGCGGGGGAGAGGGCTACACCTTC. Translation: CASSQSGGEGYTF.

The chain uses TRBV5-8 and TRBJ1-6, with D unresolved. Between the trimmed V and J ends, which lost 0 bases and 10 bases, there was a span of 17 bases. The CDR3 runs 16 residues. The germline gives CDR1 SGHTS, CDR2 YDEGEE. In DNA, the CDR3 is TGTGCCAGCAGCTTGGGGTGGGGAGGGTCGGCATCACCCCTCCACTTT. Translating it yields CASSLGWGGSASPLHF.

The gene calls are TRBV28 and TRBJ1-6; 9 bases are shared with TRBD1. CDR3 length equals 14 residues. After removal of 3 bases from V and 8 bases from J, the junction contained 2 bases not matched to a gene. The germline CDR1 and CDR2 sequences are MDHEN and SYDVKM. The CDR3 DNA follows: TGTGCCAGCAGTTTGGGGACAGGGTATTCACCCCTCCACTTT. Its translation: CASSLGTGYSPLHF.

CDR3 region: CASSVGGQGGGYTF. The CDR3 nucleotides read TGTGCCAGCAGCGTAGGGGGACAGGGCGGAGGCTACACCTTC. This chain links TRBV9 with TRBJ1-2; 9 bases agree with TRBD1. Germline CDR1 is SGDLS and CDR2 is YYNGEE. The CDR3 is made up of 14 amino acids. V shed 0 bases and J 8 bases; nucleotides not matched to a gene: 5.

The V gene is TRBV29-1, the J gene TRBJ2-2; D might be TRBD2 (6 bases). V gave up 3 bases and J gave up 7 bases, with 15 bases separating them. This CDR3 has 14 residues. Germline assignment: CDR1 SQVTM and CDR2 ANQGSEA. Here the CDR3 DNA reads TGCAGCGTTGATCTGTACGGCGGGGACGGGGAGCTGTTTTTT. It yields the protein CSVDLYGGDGELFF.

The chain is built from TRBV11-3 and TRBJ2-1, with D possibly TRBD1 on 6 matching bases. The V end was cut by 2 bases, the J end by 7 bases, with 12 bases between. This CDR3 has 14 residues. CDR1 is SGHNT and CDR2 is YENEEA in the germline V gene. CDR3 in amino acids: CASSLLGATNEQFF. Written as DNA, the CDR3 is TGTGCCAGCAGCTTATTGGGGGCTACGAATGAGCAGTTCTTC.

In nucleotides, the CDR3 is TGTGCCATCAGTGATACAGGGGGCAGGAGGATGAACACTGAAGCTTTCTTT. It encodes CAISDTGGRRMNTEAFF. The V and J genes are TRBV10-3 and TRBJ1-1, with 9 positions matching TRBD1. J was trimmed by 0 bases and V by 3 bases; bases with no gene match: 8. Germline CDR1 ENHRY, CDR2 SYGVKD. This CDR3 is 17 amino acids long.

The chain has TRBV3-1 (or the pseudogene TRBV3-2) and TRBJ1-1, with 10 bases fitting TRBD1. V dropped 7 bases and J dropped 10; count of bases not matched to a gene: 15. The germline gives CDR1 LGHDT, CDR2 YNNKEL (reference sequence). The CDR3 is 15 residues long. The CDR3 nucleotides are TGTGCCAGCAACGTAGGGACAGGGGACGGGGTCGGAGCTTTCTTT. This codes for CASNVGTGDGVGAFF.

CDR3 nucleotide sequence: TGTGCCTGGGACCCGGGACAGGGGGATTATGGCTACACCTTC. It specifies CAWDPGQGDYGYTF. The chain recombines TRBV30 with TRBJ1-2; 11 bases are shared with TRBD1. Germline V lookup: CDR1 GTSNPN, CDR2 SVGIG (reference sequence). V was pared by 5 bases and J by 5 bases, with 7 bases of the junction left unmatched. This CDR3 is 14 amino acids long. The whole variable domain, filled in from reference TRBV30 and TRBJ1-2, reads SQTIHQWPATLVQPVGSPLSLECTVEGTSNPNLYWYRQAAGRGLQLLFYSVGIGQISSEVPQNLSASRPQDRQFILSSKKLLLSDSGFYLCAWDPGQGDYGYTFGSGTRLTVV.

CDR3 sequence (DNA): TGCAGCGTTGAGAGGGTATTGGGGGAGCAGTACTTC. Amino acid sequence: CSVERVLGEQYF. The chain is built from TRBV29-1 and TRBJ2-7; maybe TRBD2 (5 bases). Germline V CDR1 and CDR2: SQVTM, ANQGSEA. This CDR3 is built from 12 residues. V was trimmed by 3 bases and J by 7 bases, leaving 13 bases between them.

The CDR3: CASSLVIPDTEAFF. The DNA of the CDR3 is TGTGCCAGCAGCTTAGTGATCCCGGACACTGAAGCTTTCTTT. The rearrangement uses TRBV7-9 and TRBJ1-1; D is unresolved. V was shortened by 1 base and J by 3 bases, with 9 bases between the two germline ends. Germline loops: CDR1 SEHNR, CDR2 FQNEAQ (reference sequence). This CDR3 has 14 amino acids.